Listed here are 10 T cell receptor beta chains from one sample, sequenced in a study of a mutant IDH1 vaccine in newly diagnosed glioma. The time point is: week 35, safety follow-up. In every dose of vaccine, 300 ug of mutant IDH1 20-mer peptide was given alongside topical imiquimod. No antigen is known for these receptors. Profiled with immunoSEQ multiplex PCR; TCRdb holds only in-frame clones, not every one. The repertoire includes some 71,000 clones, around 84% of them detected once, and roughly 2% sits in the top ten. The sequencing here drew on PBMCs, taken from a glioma patient whose treatment included an IDH1 peptide vaccine. Every receptor here comes from a man aged 30-40 years with glioma.

The V call is TRBV7-9, the J call TRBJ2-5; the D is unclear. The CDR3 is made up of 12 amino acids. V lost 0 bases and J 5 bases, leaving 4 bases between the germline ends. Germline V gene data show CDR1 as SEHNR and CDR2 as FQNEAQ (reference sequence). DNA of the CDR3: TGTGCCAGCAGCTTAGCGGGGGAGACCCAGTACTTC. Its translation is CASSLAGETQYF.

This chain uses TRBV4-1 with TRBJ2-3; D ambiguous. The V gene's germline CDR1 is MGHRA and CDR2 YSYEKL. CDR3 size: 15 residues. V was clipped by 1 base and J by 4 bases, with 12 bases between them. The CDR3: CASSQALTGSDTQYF. CDR3 DNA: TGCGCCAGCAGCCAAGCCCTTACGGGCTCAGATACGCAGTATTTT.

The chain employs TRBV28 and TRBJ1-1; D is uncertain. CDR1 and CDR2 from the germline V gene are MDHEN and SYDVKM. The length of the CDR3 is 14 residues. Trimming cost V 4 bases and J 0 bases, with 9 bases left between them. Here the CDR3 reads CASSSDGLNTEAFF. CDR3 nucleotides: TGTGCCAGCAGTTCGGACGGATTGAACACTGAAGCTTTCTTT.

The rearrangement links TRBV9 to TRBJ2-2; TRBD2 agrees at 10 bases. J lost 2 bases, V lost 0 bases, and 4 bases had no gene match. Germline V CDR1 and CDR2: SGDLS, YYNGEE. This CDR3 has 17 amino acids. This chain's CDR3 is CASSVDLAGVNTGELFF. CDR3 DNA: TGTGCCAGCAGCGTAGATCTAGCGGGGGTTAACACCGGGGAGCTGTTTTTT.

V gene TRBV7-2 combines with J gene TRBJ1-3; TRBD1 matches at 7 bases. Losses at the gene ends were 5 bases for V and 4 bases for J; bases not matched to a gene: 11. The CDR3 has 16 amino acids. The V gene's germline CDR1 is SGHTA and CDR2 FQGNSA. In DNA form, the CDR3 reads TGTGCCAGCAGCAAACAAGAACAGGGGACCGGAAACACCATATATTTT. Residues: CASSKQEQGTGNTIYF.

A few counts support this clone. This chain links TRBV21-1 with TRBJ2-2. TRBV21-1 corresponds to a pseudogene. The CDR3 is made up of 19 amino acids. The CDR3 DNA is TGTGCCAGCAGCCTCCGGACGCCACAATGTTGCCGTAACACCGGGGAGCTGTTTTTT. It specifies CASSLRTPQCCRNTGELFF.

The rearrangement joins TRBV28 to TRBJ2-7, with a tentative D call TRBD2 (5 bases). The germline CDR1 and CDR2 sequences are MDHEN and SYDVKM. V lost 6 bases and J lost 5, with 17 bases in between. The CDR3 has 14 amino acids. This CDR3 is CASSPIGSKHEQYF. CDR3 DNA sequence: TGTGCCAGCAGCCCTATTGGGAGTAAGCACGAGCAGTACTTC.

This chain links TRBV18 with TRBJ2-6, with 7 bases aligning to TRBD1. Per the germline V gene, CDR1 is KGHSH and CDR2 is LQKENI. The length of the CDR3 is 18 residues. Losses at the gene ends were 3 bases for V and 3 bases for J; bases not matched to a gene: 11. The CDR3, as DNA: TGTGCCAGCTCACCTTCCGGGCAGGGGGTGTTTGGGGCCAACGTCCTGACTTTC. This gives the protein CASSPSGQGVFGANVLTF.

This clone occurred once. The chain combines TRBV27 with TRBJ1-6, with a tentative D call TRBD1 (6 bases). The CDR3 sequence is 14 residues long. Per germline, CDR1 MNHEY and CDR2 SMNVEV (reference sequence). Trimming pared 2 bases from V and 9 bases from J, leaving 11 bases between. This CDR3 is CASSLQGSGSPLHF. CDR3 coding DNA: TGTGCCAGCAGTTTACAGGGGAGCGGTTCACCCCTCCACTTT.

The rearrangement uses TRBV7-9 and TRBJ2-7; 8 nucleotides match TRBD2. This CDR3 has 15 amino acids. The germline V gene has CDR1 SEHNR and CDR2 FQNEAQ (reference sequence). The V segment lost 2 bases and the J segment 3 bases; nucleotides outside the gene matches: 6. CDR3 in DNA: TGTGCCAGCAGCTTAATGGCGGGGGGCTACTACGAGCAGTACTTC. Protein product: CASSLMAGGYYEQYF.